This T cell receptor beta chain comes out of a study of blood T cell repertoires in COVID-19 (dated by TCRdb to 2019 to 2021). In terms of the full investigation: The collaborator samples originated in the United States, Italy and Spain and spanned the acute and convalescent phases of COVID-19. The material from the prospective study consisted of cDNA or gDNA derived from T cells, B-cell-depleted T cells, or PBMCs. Subjects who had been exposed to COVID-19, were actively infected with it, or had recovered from it provided the deeply sampled blood TCRbeta repertoires that made up the dataset. The repertoires were released in a freely available public database meant as a resource for research on the immune response to SARS-CoV-2. The samples were drawn from two sources: the first 160 participants of the ongoing ImmuneRACE study, and approximately 1,300 subjects contributed by 6 global collaborators. Sample metadata almost always included a de-identified subject ID, COVID-19 status, age in years and sex. Where HLA class I and class II types were available, the types were taken from metadata supplied by the sample provider, not from assay-based typing.

Of note for this clone: Its antigen specificity is not known. Base-call qualities are not available, and no considerably larger clone is one nucleotide away.

TCRbeta CDR3 regions were amplified from genomic DNA using the immunoSEQ Assay, a bias-controlled multiplex PCR. In the source study's methods: Within the assay, amplification of reference gene primers was used to estimate how many nucleated cells each sample contained. To quantify the absolute abundance of each unique TCRbeta CDR3 rearrangement, sequence reads were collapsed and filtered. Productive Simpson clonality was computed per sample as the square root of Simpson's diversity index over productive rearrangements. As stored in TCRdb, this immuneACCESS dataset retains in-frame rearrangements with V and J assigned. A fraction of the clones does not appear; measured against another copy, unresolved V genes explain less than half of the discrepancy, and the remainder lacks a known reason. Clonal size and the V and J genes are those of that table, whereas D and trimming came from the DNA. Here the sample has about 150,000 clones; around nine tenths occur a single time. The biggest ten clones account for about 10% of the sample.

From a lookup of the germline V gene, CDR1 and CDR2 are MNHEY and SVGAGI. CDR3 length: 15 amino acids, cysteine to phenylalanine. Left in the record is the CDR3 DNA by itself, 45 bases read in frame from the first base. Cut back by 0 bases and 8 bases, the V and J ends lie 13 bases apart. Results the study describes overall, beyond this receptor: How much clinical and demographic metadata was included differed by source and by participant, and the metadata was provided uncurated.

Whole blood was collected in K2EDTA tubes by collaborating institutions according to the institutions' own protocols. For TCRbeta analysis, collaborators shipped samples in one of three forms: frozen whole blood, isolated PBMCs, or DNA extracted from either of those sample types. The material sequenced was peripheral blood. The source is a man aged 55 to 70 with active or convalescent COVID-19. The V gene is TRBV6-5 and the J gene is TRBJ1-4; no D gene call is confident. The DNA reads as follows: TGTGCCAGCAGTTACTCGACCGGAGCGGGGGAAAAACTGTTTTTT. Its protein product is CASSYSTGAGEKLFF.